The 32 T cell receptor beta chains reported below all come from one sample, sequenced in a study of blood T cell repertoires in COVID-19. Assay: immunoSEQ multiplex PCR; the TCRdb copy retains only in-frame clones and omits some. The table has around 130,000 clones, approximately 84% seen once. The sample taken for sequencing was peripheral blood. The origin of the receptors is a woman aged 25 to 39 who had recovered from COVID-19.

In the case of this clone: This sample also contains other DNA sequences that code for the same CDR3. The chain has TRBV5-1 and TRBJ2-1, with D possibly TRBD2 on 7 matching bases. With 4 bases removed from V and 0 bases from J, the gap between germline ends came to 14 bases. CDR3 size: 16 residues. Germline values: CDR1 SGHRS, CDR2 YFSETQ. The CDR3 DNA sequence: TGCGCCAGCAGCCCGGGGGGCCGTAGCTCCTACAATGAGCAGTTCTTC. Amino acid sequence: CASSPGGRSSYNEQFF.

V and J are TRBV5-1 and TRBJ2-1; TRBD2 matches 7 bases. The CDR3 is 16 amino acids. CDR1 is SGHRS, CDR2 YFSETQ, per germline. Unmatched junction bases numbered 8, after V lost 5 bases and J lost 0 bases. The CDR3 reads CASSRIGGSSYNEQFF. CDR3 sequence (DNA): TGCGCCAGCAGTCGAATAGGCGGGAGCTCCTACAATGAGCAGTTCTTC.

A single count supports this clone. V and J are TRBV7-8 and TRBJ1-1; D unclear. V was trimmed by 7 bases and J by 0 bases, leaving 12 bases between them. There are 14 residues in the CDR3. CDR1 SGHVS and CDR2 FQNEAQ come from the germline V gene. The DNA of the CDR3 is TGTGCCAGCAACCTACAGAACCTGAACACTGAAGCTTTCTTT. Its translation: CASNLQNLNTEAFF. Drawing the rest from reference TRBV7-8 and TRBJ1-1, the complete variable domain is GAGVSQSPRYKVAKRGQDVALRCDPISGHVSLFWYQQALGQGPEFLTYFQNEAQLDKSGLPSDRFFAERPEGSVSTLKIQRTQQEDSAVYLCASNLQNLNTEAFFGQGTRLTVV.

The chain's CDR3 is CASSLGTKKNTEAFF. In DNA form, the CDR3 reads TGTGCCAGCAGCCTAGGGACAAAGAAGAACACTGAAGCTTTCTTT. This chain links TRBV3-1 (or the pseudogene TRBV3-2) with TRBJ1-1, with D maybe TRBD1 (6 bases). The ends were cut back, 4 bases at V and 1 base at J, with 13 bases in the middle. The germline V gene has CDR1 LGHDT and CDR2 YNNKEL (reference sequence). The CDR3 has 15 amino acids.

In DNA form, the CDR3 reads TGTGCCAGCAGCCATCTCCTTGGTGGGACGGGGGACAGGGGCGGCTACACCTTC. It codes for CASSHLLGGTGDRGGYTF. The genes are TRBV4-2 and TRBJ1-2, with 10 nucleotides matching TRBD1. The CDR3 has 18 amino acids. V lost 3 bases to trimming and J lost 8 bases; unmatched junction nucleotides: 18. CDR1 and CDR2 (germline): LGHNA, YNFKEQ.

The chain joins TRBV19 to TRBJ2-7, with 15 bases that match TRBD2. This CDR3 has 15 residues. Trimming at V came to 6 bases and at J to 6 bases, leaving 6 bases not matched to a gene. Germline values: CDR1 LNHDA, CDR2 SQIVND (reference sequence). As DNA, the CDR3 is TGTGCCAGTAGCCACCGGACTAGCGGGGGGGGCGAGCAGTACTTC. Its translation is CASSHRTSGGGEQYF.

This sequence joins TRBV5-4 and TRBJ1-3, with 8 bases lining up with TRBD1. Germline assignment: CDR1 SGHNT and CDR2 YYREEE (reference sequence). The CDR3 has 20 residues. V lost 2 bases and J lost 0; bases outside the gene matches: 16. CDR3: CASSLNFNTPGQVSGNTIYF. DNA of the CDR3: TGTGCCAGCAGCTTAAATTTTAACACCCCGGGACAGGTCTCTGGAAACACCATATATTTT.

Remarks on this clone: This CDR3 is also generated by other DNA sequences in the sample. This rearrangement joins TRBV9 to TRBJ1-1; D unresolved. V was clipped by 1 base and J by 1 base, with 11 bases between them. Germline values: CDR1 SGDLS, CDR2 YYNGEE. The CDR3 has 15 residues. Here the CDR3 DNA reads TGTGCCAGCAGCGTATCCCCGACGGGGAACACTGAAGCTTTCTTT. It translates to CASSVSPTGNTEAFF.

This sequence joins TRBV7-2 and TRBJ2-2; D call uncertain. The germline CDR1 and CDR2 sequences are SGHTA and FQGNSA. CDR3 length: 12 residues. V lost 5 bases to trimming and J lost 4 bases, with 5 bases between them. The CDR3 sequence is CASSPLTGELFF. The CDR3 region has the DNA TGTGCCAGCAGCCCCCTCACCGGGGAGCTGTTTTTT.

The V and J genes are TRBV6-4 and TRBJ2-1, with D perhaps TRBD2 (6 bases). Germline assignment: CDR1 MRHNA and CDR2 SNTAGT. V lost 6 bases and J 2 bases, leaving 14 bases between the germline ends. This CDR3 is 15 amino acids long. The CDR3 bases are TGTGCCAGCAGCCCGGGCGGGGAACCCTACAATGAGCAGTTCTTC. This encodes CASSPGGEPYNEQFF.

This clone has just a few counts. The genes are TRBV7-9 and TRBJ2-3, with TRBD1 identical over 7 bases. The V gene end was trimmed by 3 bases and the J gene end by 14 bases; junction bases not matched to a gene: 17. Germline V gives CDR1 SEHNR, CDR2 FQNEAQ (reference sequence). The CDR3 length is 15 residues. CDR3 coding DNA: TGTGCCAGCAGCTTTCAAGGGGACAGTCACATTTTACTGTATTTT. Encoded protein: CASSFQGDSHILLYF.

V gene TRBV27 combines with J gene TRBJ2-5; 8 bases agree with TRBD2. With V trimmed by 4 bases and J by 2 bases, 3 bases remained unmatched. The CDR3 spans 14 residues. The V gene's germline CDR1 is MNHEY and CDR2 SMNVEV (reference sequence). The CDR3 DNA follows: TGTGCCAGCAGTTCCGTAGCGGGACAAGAGACCCAGTACTTC. This translates into CASSSVAGQETQYF.

The chain links TRBV20-1 to TRBJ1-1; D possibly corresponds to TRBD1 (5 bases). The CDR3 totals 11 residues. The germline V gene encodes CDR1 DFQATT and CDR2 SNEGSKA (reference sequence). Deletions cut 2 bases from V and 8 bases from J, with 9 bases between. This CDR3 reads CSARRQLEAFF. The DNA for the CDR3 is TGCAGTGCTAGAAGACAGCTAGAAGCTTTCTTT.

The CDR3 bases are TGTGCCAGTAGTATAGAAGCGTTCACAGATACGCAGTATTTT. It codes for CASSIEAFTDTQYF. The chain joins TRBV19 to TRBJ2-3; the D is unclear. Germline V gene data show CDR1 as LNHDA and CDR2 as SQIVND (reference sequence). CDR3 length equals 14 residues. Trimming removed 0 bases at V and 2 bases at J, with 6 bases between.

V and J are TRBV9 and TRBJ2-7; 7 bases fit TRBD1. Trimming removed 4 bases from V and 5 bases from J; junction bases left unmatched: 9. The CDR3 spans 14 residues. CDR1 is SGDLS, CDR2 YYNGEE, per germline. The CDR3 nucleotides are TGTGCCAGCAGCCCCCAGAGGGGGCTCGACGAGCAGTACTTC. Amino acids: CASSPQRGLDEQYF.

The V gene is TRBV18, the J gene TRBJ2-3; no clear D. The CDR3 consists of 16 residues. V lost 3 bases and J lost 2, with 15 bases in between. Germline V gene lookup returns CDR1 KGHSH and CDR2 LQKENI. The CDR3 DNA reads as TGTGCCAGCTCACCCCGAAAAGCCTTATTCACAGATACGCAGTATTTT. Translating it yields CASSPRKALFTDTQYF.

As for this clone: Other nucleotide sequences from this sample produce the same CDR3. The gene calls are TRBV7-2 and TRBJ2-1; 11 bases fit TRBD2. Germline CDR1 reads SGHTA; CDR2 reads FQGNSA. V trimming: 5 bases; J trimming: 3 bases; junction bases outside the gene matches: 3. The CDR3 has 15 residues. The CDR3 sequence is CASSLTSGGYNEQFF. The DNA for the CDR3 is TGTGCCAGCAGCCTAACTAGCGGGGGCTACAATGAGCAGTTCTTC.

The chain combines TRBV7-8 with TRBJ1-5, with D possibly being TRBD1 (5 bases). The germline CDR1 and CDR2 sequences are SGHVS and FQNEAQ. The V and J ends lost 3 bases and 3 bases respectively, with 9 bases between them. The CDR3 has 14 residues. The CDR3 loop reads CASSFGGLNQPQHF. DNA for the CDR3: TGTGCCAGCAGCTTCGGGGGTCTCAATCAGCCCCAGCATTTT.

As regards this clone: The junction departs from germline at one end; a sequencing error may be responsible. The CDR3 loop is CASSLVGTGTGGETQYF. The CDR3 nucleotides read TGTGCTAGCAGCTTAGTGGGGACCGGGACAGGTGGGGAGACCCAGTACTTC. The chain links TRBV7-7 to TRBJ2-5; 8 bases map to TRBD1. The CDR3 loop spans 17 amino acids. The germline gives CDR1 SSHAT, CDR2 FNYEAQ (reference sequence).

CDR3 in DNA: TGTGCCACCAGCGGGGGGACAGGAGGGGTCAATCAGCCCCAGCATTTT. Protein: CATSGGTGGVNQPQHF. This rearrangement joins TRBV15 to TRBJ1-5; 8 bases are shared with TRBD1. Germline assignment: CDR1 LNHNV and CDR2 YYDKDF (reference sequence). This CDR3 comprises 16 residues. V was clipped by 5 bases and J by 3 bases; unmatched bases: 9.

To note about this clone: The same CDR3 also results from other DNA sequences found in this sample. The chain couples TRBV29-1 to TRBJ1-2, with a weak D call TRBD1 (6 bases). CDR1 is SQVTM and CDR2 is ANQGSEA in the germline V gene. V was clipped by 6 bases and J by 2 bases, with 7 bases between them. The CDR3 is 11 amino acids. CDR3 residues: CSVGQNYGYTF. CDR3 in DNA: TGCAGCGTGGGACAAAACTATGGCTACACCTTC. Full variable domain (missing parts from reference TRBV29-1 and TRBJ1-2): SAVISQKPSRDICQRGTSLTIQCQVDSQVTMMFWYRQQPGQSLTLIATANQGSEATYESGFVIDKFPISRPNLTFSTLTVSNMSPEDSSIYLCSVGQNYGYTFGSGTRLTVV.

The count of this clone is one. The chain links TRBV7-2 to TRBJ1-1, with a possible D match to TRBD1 (5 bases). The V gene's germline CDR1 is SGHTA and CDR2 FQGNSA. The CDR3 spans 14 residues. Trimming removed 2 bases at V and 0 bases at J, with 7 bases between. The CDR3 protein is CASSLQGVNTEAFF. CDR3 sequence (DNA): TGTGCCAGCAGCTTACAGGGTGTGAACACTGAAGCTTTCTTT.

The chain uses TRBV7-9 and TRBJ2-7, with 9 bases identical to TRBD1. This CDR3 has 15 amino acids. Germline loops: CDR1 SEHNR, CDR2 FQNEAQ (reference sequence). J lost 2 bases, V lost 5 bases, and 7 bases had no gene match. The CDR3 loop is CASSAPGQGTYEQYF. In DNA form, the CDR3 reads TGTGCCAGCAGCGCCCCGGGACAGGGAACCTACGAGCAGTACTTC.

The chain combines TRBV29-1 with TRBJ2-1, with 10 bases lining up with TRBD2. Germline V gives CDR1 SQVTM, CDR2 ANQGSEA. V lost 6 bases and J lost 10; bases outside the gene matches: 18. The CDR3 consists of 16 residues. The CDR3 nucleotides are TGCAGCGTGAGGACTAGCGGTCCTCAGGGCTTCCGGGAGCAGTTCTTC. Protein: CSVRTSGPQGFREQFF.

V and J are TRBV7-3 and TRBJ2-1; possible D gene TRBD2, 7 bases. The CDR3 consists of 15 residues. From germline, CDR1 is SGHTA and CDR2 FQGTGA. Trimming pared 5 bases from V and 9 bases from J, leaving 20 bases between. CDR3 region: CASSPSRGAGAEQFF. CDR3 nucleotide sequence: TGTGCCAGCAGCCCCTCTCGGGGGGCTGGCGCTGAGCAGTTCTTC.

As regards this clone: Mismatch with germline at one junction end may stem from a read error. This chain's CDR3 is CASSLEDSSNYGYTF. CDR3 nucleotides: TGTGCCAGTAGTCTAGAGGACAGCTCTAACTATGGCTACACCTTC. This chain joins TRBV19 and TRBJ1-2; D perhaps matches TRBD1 (6 bases). This CDR3 is built from 15 residues. CDR1 and CDR2 (germline): LNHDA, SQIVND (reference sequence).

The chain joins TRBV4-1 to TRBJ2-3; perhaps TRBD2 as D (6 bases). Between the trimmed V and J ends, which lost 1 base and 6 bases, there was a span of 11 bases. This CDR3 region has 14 residues. Germline CDR1 and CDR2: MGHRA and YSYEKL. The CDR3 sequence is CASSQVLAGDTQYF. In DNA, the CDR3 is TGCGCCAGCAGCCAAGTACTAGCAGGGGATACGCAGTATTTT.

The chain joins TRBV9 to TRBJ1-2; 10 positions agree with TRBD1. The CDR3 covers 15 residues. V lost 4 bases to trimming and J lost 4 bases; unmatched junction nucleotides: 7. Germline assignment: CDR1 SGDLS and CDR2 YYNGEE. CDR3 protein: CASSSQDRGFYGYTF. As DNA, the CDR3 is TGTGCCAGCAGCTCCCAGGACAGGGGGTTCTATGGCTACACCTTC. The full variable domain, completed using reference TRBV9 and TRBJ1-2, is DSGVTQTPKHLITATGQRVTLRCSPRSGDLSVYWYQQSLDQGLQFLIQYYNGEERAKGNILERFSAQQFPDLHSELNLSSLELGDSALYFCASSSQDRGFYGYTFGSGTRLTVV.

This sequence joins TRBV5-6 and TRBJ1-1, with D unclear. V was pared by 0 bases and J by 6 bases, with 3 bases between. CDR1 and CDR2 (germline): SGHDT, YYEEEE. The CDR3 is 11 amino acids. CDR3 DNA sequence: TGTGCCAGCAGCTTGGCCTCTGAAGCTTTCTTT. This gives the protein CASSLASEAFF.

The V call is TRBV7-9, the J call TRBJ1-1; 9 positions match TRBD1. The junction had 7 bases not matched to a gene; V was cut back by 5 bases and J by 3 bases. The CDR3 runs 15 residues. CDR1 and CDR2 (germline): SEHNR, FQNEAQ (reference sequence). The CDR3 DNA follows: TGTGCCAGCAGCCCTGGACAGGGGCTCGACACTGAAGCTTTCTTT. Its translation is CASSPGQGLDTEAFF.

J is TRBJ1-4 and V is TRBV7-2, with D possibly being TRBD1 (5 bases). Looked up from germline, CDR1 is SGHTA and CDR2 is FQGNSA. With 0 bases removed from V and 7 bases from J, the gap between germline ends came to 12 bases. The CDR3 extends over 15 amino acids. The CDR3 here is CASSLANRWGEKLFF. CDR3 coding DNA: TGTGCCAGCAGCTTAGCGAACAGGTGGGGTGAAAAACTGTTTTTT. The variable domain in full, completed from reference TRBV7-2 and TRBJ1-4, reads GAGVSQSPSNKVTEKGKDVELRCDPISGHTALYWYRQSLGQGLEFLIYFQGNSAPDKSGLPSDRFSAERTGGSVSTLTIQRTQQEDSAVYLCASSLANRWGEKLFFGSGTQLSVL.

This chain uses TRBV19 with TRBJ1-2; D possibly corresponds to TRBD1 (5 bases). Trimming removed 7 bases at V and 8 bases at J, with 20 bases between. The CDR3 extends over 14 amino acids. Per germline, CDR1 LNHDA and CDR2 SQIVND (reference sequence). In DNA form, the CDR3 reads TGTGCCAGTAACGGGCCGGGACTAACATCCGGCTACACCTTC. This sequence encodes CASNGPGLTSGYTF.